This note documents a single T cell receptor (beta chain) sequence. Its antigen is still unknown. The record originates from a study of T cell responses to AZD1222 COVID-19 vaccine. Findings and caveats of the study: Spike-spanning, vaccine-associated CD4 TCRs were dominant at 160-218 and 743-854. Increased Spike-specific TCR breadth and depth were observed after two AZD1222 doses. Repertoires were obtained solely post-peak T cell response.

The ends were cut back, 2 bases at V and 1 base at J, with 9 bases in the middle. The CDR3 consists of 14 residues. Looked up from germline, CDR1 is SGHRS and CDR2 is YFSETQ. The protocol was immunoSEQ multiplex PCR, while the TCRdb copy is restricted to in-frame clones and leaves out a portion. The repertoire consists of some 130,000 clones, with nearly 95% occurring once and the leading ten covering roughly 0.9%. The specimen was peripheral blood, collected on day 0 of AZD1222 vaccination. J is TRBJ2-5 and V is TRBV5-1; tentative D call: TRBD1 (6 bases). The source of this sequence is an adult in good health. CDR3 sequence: CASSFTGFQETQYF. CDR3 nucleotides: TGCGCCAGCAGCTTCACAGGGTTCCAAGAGACCCAGTACTTC.